A selection of T cell receptor beta chains follows, all from one sample in a study of T cells in localized non-small cell lung cancer. Profiling relied on immunoSEQ multiplex PCR, and the TCRdb table lists in-frame clones only, not all of them. The table shows more than 100,000 clones, with about 89% occurring only once. The sample consisted of peripheral blood, taken before any cancer treatment. The receptors derive from a female donor older than 55 with stage I lung adenocarcinoma. Both conserved end residues are part of each CDR3. The D gene is left open where the match is weak. Where a row states a size, it is once, few, many or the class of an expanded clone; other rows omit it.

TRBV11-2	NA	few	TRBJ1-2	CASSLEPPLRGYTF	TGTGCCAGCAGCTTAGAACCTCCCCTTCGTGGCTACACCTTC
TRBV28	NA	NA	TRBJ2-2	CASRHWSIVVRTGELFF	TGTGCCAGCAGGCACTGGAGTATCGTCGTACGCACCGGGGAGCTGTTTTTT
TRBV7-3	NA	once	TRBJ2-3	CASSLSPSDTQYF	TGTGCCAGCAGCTTATCTCCCTCAGATACGCAGTATTTT
TRBV5-1	NA	NA	TRBJ2-2	CASSLAGDTGELFF	TGCGCCAGCAGCTTGGCAGGCGACACCGGGGAGCTGTTTTTT
TRBV7-9	NA	NA	TRBJ2-2	CASTLDAGELFF	TGTGCCAGCACCCTTGATGCCGGGGAGCTGTTTTTT
TRBV29-1	NA	NA	TRBJ2-3	CSEYQGADTQYF	TGCAGCGAATATCAGGGAGCAGATACGCAGTATTTT
TRBV5-1	NA	NA	TRBJ2-3	CASSRTDTQYF	TGCGCCAGCAGCCGCACAGATACGCAGTATTTT
TRBV28	NA	NA	TRBJ1-2	CASSHPVSFNYGYTF	TGTGCCAGCAGCCATCCCGTGAGCTTCAACTATGGCTACACCTTC
TRBV5-1	NA	NA	TRBJ2-3	CASSLGYDTQYF	TGCGCCAGCAGCTTGGGATACGATACGCAGTATTTT
TRBV28	NA	few	TRBJ2-7	CASSPERYF	TGTGCCAGCAGTCCCGAAAGGTACTTC
TRBV7-2	NA	NA	TRBJ2-5	CASSQLTSSQYF	TGTGCCAGCAGCCAACTAACTAGTTCCCAGTACTTC
TRBV19	TRBD1	NA	TRBJ2-3	CASSPGQGGGTDTQYF	TGTGCCAGTAGTCCGGGACAGGGGGGGGGCACAGATACGCAGTATTTT
TRBV7-9	TRBD2	NA	TRBJ2-7	CASSNGLAGPYEQYF	TGTGCCAGCAGCAATGGACTAGCGGGACCGTACGAGCAGTACTTC
TRBV28	TRBD2	NA	TRBJ2-4	CASNRDTAGVRSSIQYF	TGTGCCAGCAACCGAGATACAGCGGGAGTGCGCTCTAGCATTCAGTACTTC
TRBV20-1	TRBD1	NA	TRBJ2-7	CSAARGEQYF	TGCAGTGCGGCCAGGGGGGAGCAGTACTTC
TRBV7-3	TRBD1	NA	TRBJ2-1	CASSRTGTGMNNEQFF	TGTGCCAGCAGCCGCACCGGGACAGGAATGAACAATGAGCAGTTCTTC
TRBV30	NA	NA	TRBJ1-5	CAWSVGENQPQHF	TGTGCCTGGAGTGTTGGTGAAAATCAGCCCCAGCATTTT
TRBV27	TRBD2	once	TRBJ2-5	CASHLRTSGRILVSETQYF	TGTGCCAGCCACCTGCGGACTAGCGGGAGAATCCTGGTGTCAGAGACCCAGTACTTC
TRBV30	NA	once	TRBJ2-7	CAWKVGPYEQYF	TGTGCCTGGAAGGTGGGCCCCTACGAGCAGTACTTC
TRBV7-9	NA	NA	TRBJ1-5	CASSPSNQPQHF	TGTGCCAGCAGCCCTTCAAATCAGCCCCAGCATTTT